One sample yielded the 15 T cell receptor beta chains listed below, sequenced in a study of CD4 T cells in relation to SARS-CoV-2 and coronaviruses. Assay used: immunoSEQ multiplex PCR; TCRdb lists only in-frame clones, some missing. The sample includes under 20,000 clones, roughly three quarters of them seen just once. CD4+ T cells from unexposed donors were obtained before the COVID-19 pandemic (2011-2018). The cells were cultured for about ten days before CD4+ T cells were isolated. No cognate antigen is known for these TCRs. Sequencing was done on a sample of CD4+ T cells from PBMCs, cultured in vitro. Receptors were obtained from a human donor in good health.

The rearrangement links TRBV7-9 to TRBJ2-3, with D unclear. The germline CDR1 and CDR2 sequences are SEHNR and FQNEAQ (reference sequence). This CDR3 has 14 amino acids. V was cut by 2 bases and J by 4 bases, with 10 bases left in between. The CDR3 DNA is TGTGCCAGCAGCTTAAGTGGCAGCGCAGATACGCAGTATTTT. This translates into CASSLSGSADTQYF.

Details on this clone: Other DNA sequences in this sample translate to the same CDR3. As DNA, the CDR3 is TGTGCCAGCAGCCTGTGGAGGGGTGACGAGCAGTACTTC. As protein: CASSLWRGDEQYF. The gene calls are TRBV11-2 and TRBJ2-7; possible D gene TRBD2, 6 bases. The germline gives CDR1 SGHAT, CDR2 FQNNGV. With 5 bases removed from V and 5 bases from J, the gap between germline ends came to 13 bases. The CDR3 covers 13 residues.

The CDR3 is CASSLNGGNSPLHF. In DNA, the CDR3 is TGCGCCAGCAGCTTAAATGGGGGAAATTCACCCCTCCACTTT. The chain has TRBV5-1 and TRBJ1-6; TRBD1 might be the D (5 bases). The CDR3 has 14 residues. Germline V gives CDR1 SGHRS, CDR2 YFSETQ. With 2 bases removed from V and 7 bases from J, the gap between germline ends came to 10 bases.

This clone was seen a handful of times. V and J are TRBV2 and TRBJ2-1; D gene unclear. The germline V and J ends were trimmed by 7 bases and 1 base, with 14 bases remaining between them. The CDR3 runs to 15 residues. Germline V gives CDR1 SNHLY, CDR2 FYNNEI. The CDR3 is CASTEGLKSYNEQFF. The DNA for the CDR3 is TGTGCCAGCACCGAAGGCCTAAAGTCCTACAATGAGCAGTTCTTC.

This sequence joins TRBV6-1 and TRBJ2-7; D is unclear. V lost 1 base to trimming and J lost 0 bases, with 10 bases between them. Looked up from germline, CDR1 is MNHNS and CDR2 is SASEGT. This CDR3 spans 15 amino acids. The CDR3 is CASSEGSVSSYEQYF. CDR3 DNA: TGTGCCAGCAGTGAAGGATCAGTGAGCTCCTACGAGCAGTACTTC.

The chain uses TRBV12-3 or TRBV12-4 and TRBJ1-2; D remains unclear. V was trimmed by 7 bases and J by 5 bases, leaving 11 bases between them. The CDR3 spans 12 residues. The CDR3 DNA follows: TGTGCCAGCACCATAGACCGTTATGGCTACACCTTC. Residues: CASTIDRYGYTF.

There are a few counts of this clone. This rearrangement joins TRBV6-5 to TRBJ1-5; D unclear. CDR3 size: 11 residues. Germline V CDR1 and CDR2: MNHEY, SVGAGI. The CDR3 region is CVAGKNQPQHF. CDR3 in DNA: TGTGTTGCCGGAAAAAATCAGCCCCAGCATTTT.

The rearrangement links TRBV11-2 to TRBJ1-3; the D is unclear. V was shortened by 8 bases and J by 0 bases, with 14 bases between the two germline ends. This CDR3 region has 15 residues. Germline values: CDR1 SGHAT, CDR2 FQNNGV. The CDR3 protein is CASGQWQSSGNTIYF. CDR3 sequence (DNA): TGTGCCAGCGGGCAGTGGCAAAGCTCTGGAAACACCATATATTTT.

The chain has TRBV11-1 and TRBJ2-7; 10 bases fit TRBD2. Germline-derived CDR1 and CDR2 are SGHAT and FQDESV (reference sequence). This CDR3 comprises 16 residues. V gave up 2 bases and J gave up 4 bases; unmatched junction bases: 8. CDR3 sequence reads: CASSLWELAGRYEQYF. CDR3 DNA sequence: TGTGCCAGCAGCTTATGGGAACTAGCGGGACGATACGAGCAGTACTTC.

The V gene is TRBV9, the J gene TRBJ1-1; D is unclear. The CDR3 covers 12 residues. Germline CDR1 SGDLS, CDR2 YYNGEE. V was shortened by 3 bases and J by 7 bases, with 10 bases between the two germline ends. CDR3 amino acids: CASSGVRGEAFF. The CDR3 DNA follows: TGTGCCAGCAGCGGTGTACGGGGTGAAGCTTTCTTT.

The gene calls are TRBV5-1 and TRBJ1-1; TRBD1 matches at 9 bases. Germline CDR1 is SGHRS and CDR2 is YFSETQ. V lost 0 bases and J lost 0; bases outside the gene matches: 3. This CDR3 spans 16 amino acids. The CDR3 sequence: CASSLGRDRVNTEAFF. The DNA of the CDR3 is TGCGCCAGCAGCTTGGGCCGGGACAGGGTGAACACTGAAGCTTTCTTT.

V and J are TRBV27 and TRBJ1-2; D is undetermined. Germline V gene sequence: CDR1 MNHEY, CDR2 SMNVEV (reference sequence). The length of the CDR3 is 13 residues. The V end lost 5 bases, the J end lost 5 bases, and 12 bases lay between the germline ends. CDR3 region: CASSRAGPYGYTF. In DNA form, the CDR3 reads TGTGCCAGCAGTAGGGCTGGACCATATGGCTACACCTTC.

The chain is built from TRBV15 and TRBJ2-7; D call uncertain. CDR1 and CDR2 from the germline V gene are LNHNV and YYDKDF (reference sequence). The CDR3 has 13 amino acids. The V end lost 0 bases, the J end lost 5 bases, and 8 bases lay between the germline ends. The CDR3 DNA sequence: TGTGCCACCAGCAGAGAGCCTGGCCACGAGCAGTACTTC. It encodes CATSREPGHEQYF. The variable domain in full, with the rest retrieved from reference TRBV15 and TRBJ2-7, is DAMVIQNPRYQVTQFGKPVTLSCSQTLNHNVMYWYQQKSSQAPKLLFHYYDKDFNNEADTPDNFQSRRPNTSFCFLDIRSPGLGDTAMYLCATSREPGHEQYFGPGTRLTVT.

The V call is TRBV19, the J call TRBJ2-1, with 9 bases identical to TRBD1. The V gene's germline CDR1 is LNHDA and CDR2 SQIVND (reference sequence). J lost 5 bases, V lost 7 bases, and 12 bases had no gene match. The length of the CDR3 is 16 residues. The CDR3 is CASTRHLDRGNNEQFF. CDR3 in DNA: TGTGCCAGTACCCGACATCTGGACAGGGGCAACAATGAGCAGTTCTTC.

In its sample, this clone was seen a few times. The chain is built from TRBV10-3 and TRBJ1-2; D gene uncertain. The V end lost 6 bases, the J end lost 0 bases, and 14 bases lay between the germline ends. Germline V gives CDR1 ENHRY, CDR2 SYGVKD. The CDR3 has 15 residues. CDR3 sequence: CAISPSLDPNYGYTF. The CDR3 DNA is TGTGCCATCAGCCCCTCACTCGACCCTAACTATGGCTACACCTTC.